The source of this TCR beta chain is a study of cytomegalovirus exposure and HLA in healthy donors. V lost 6 bases to trimming and J lost 11 bases; unmatched junction nucleotides: 9. The CDR3 spans 12 residues. Germline-derived CDR1 and CDR2 are MNHNY and SVGAGI (reference sequence). As for this clone: Its antigen is as yet unknown.

The PCR contained 60 Vbeta and 13 Jbeta primers. Data came from immunoSEQ multiplex PCR; TCRdb stores just in-frame clones and leaves some out. The data hold some 160,000 clones, with approximately 78% observed a single time. Study-level findings and limits: The study flagged about 150 TCR beta chains as cytomegalovirus-associated. Reports showed the classifier diagnosing cytomegalovirus status with high specificity and sensitivity. A missense variant in DCLRE1C was later tied to TCR beta V- and J-gene trimming. Presence/absence analyses took donor sequencing depth as roughly uniform.

V gene TRBV6-6 combines with J gene TRBJ1-1; TRBD1 aligns across 7 bases. Input material: PBMCs. The clonotype originates from a male donor in good health and CMV-seronegative. In DNA form, the CDR3 reads TGTGCCAGCAGACCTGACAGGGTCCTGGCTTTCTTT. This sequence encodes CASRPDRVLAFF.